Listed below are T cell receptor beta chains from one sample, sequenced in a study of OX40 agonist ivuxolimab in advanced cancers. The table came from immunoSEQ multiplex PCR; TCRdb's copy has only in-frame clones and leaves some out. The table includes around 6,300 clones, more than 75% detected once. This material consisted of CD4+ or CD8+ T cells sorted from blood, taken in a trial of the OX40 agonist ivuxolimab. These receptors came from an adult with an advanced solid tumor such as melanoma, head and neck, liver or kidney cancer. Both conserved end residues are part of each CDR3. The D gene is left open where the match is weak. The listing skips clone size in some rows; elsewhere it reads once, few, many or a size class.

CDR3,DNA,D,size,J,V
CASSQDLDTRPLHF,TGCGCCAGCAGCCAAGATCTGGACACCCGACCCCTCCACTTT,-,few,TRBJ1-6,TRBV4-1
CASRRGGPEDTQYF,TGTGCCAGCAGGCGGGGGGGCCCCGAAGATACGCAGTATTTT,TRBD2,-,TRBJ2-3,TRBV4-2
CSARTDANYGYTF,TGCAGCGCCCGGACGGATGCTAACTATGGCTACACCTTC,-,few,TRBJ1-2,TRBV29-1
CASSLGPLEQYF,TGTGCCAGCAGCTTAGGTCCCTTAGAGCAGTACTTC,-,-,TRBJ2-7,TRBV7-9
CASSVEGTGSSPLHF,TGTGCCAGCAGCGTAGAAGGGACAGGGTCTTCACCCCTCCACTTT,TRBD1,medium-sized,TRBJ1-6,TRBV9
CASGLVPGGRNTGELFF,TGTGCTAGTGGTTTGGTACCGGGGGGCCGGAACACCGGGGAGCTGTTTTTT,-,-,TRBJ2-2,TRBV12-5
CASSLGLGGGVTETQYF,TGTGCCAGCAGCTTGGGGCTGGGAGGGGGAGTTACAGAGACCCAGTACTTC,-,few,TRBJ2-5,TRBV5-4
CASSHPILLRETQYF,TGTGCCAGCAGTCATCCTATCCTCCTGAGGGAGACCCAGTACTTC,-,-,TRBJ2-5,TRBV7-6
CASSVGTGGSNEQFF,TGTGCCAGCAGCGTGGGGACAGGGGGGTCCAATGAGCAGTTCTTC,TRBD1,-,TRBJ2-1,TRBV9
CASSYVGTYGYTF,TGTGCCAGCAGTTACGTGGGGACCTATGGCTACACCTTC,-,-,TRBJ1-2,TRBV6-5
CASSLSATGGRLGYTF,TGTGCCAGCAGTTTATCCGCGACAGGGGGGCGACTTGGCTACACCTTC,TRBD1,-,TRBJ1-2,TRBV27
CASSMFDGSGNTIYF,TGTGCCAGTAGTATGTTCGACGGCTCTGGAAACACCATATATTTT,-,-,TRBJ1-3,TRBV19
CASSRSLREGPDGYTF,TGCGCCAGCAGCCGATCCTTGAGGGAGGGCCCGGATGGCTACACCTTC,-,-,TRBJ1-2,TRBV4-3
CASSFGDRGYRDEQFF,TGTGCCAGCAGCTTTGGGGACAGGGGTTATCGCGATGAGCAGTTCTTC,TRBD1,-,TRBJ2-1,TRBV11-2
CASSWDGYQPQHF,TGTGCCAGCAGTTGGGACGGCTATCAGCCCCAGCATTTT,-,few,TRBJ1-5,TRBV27
CASSQDWTVLPPGEQYF,TGCGCCAGCAGCCAAGATTGGACGGTCCTTCCCCCGGGCGAGCAGTACTTC,-,-,TRBJ2-7,TRBV4-3
CASSFTTGELFF,TGTGCCAGCAGCTTTACCACCGGGGAGCTGTTTTTT,-,-,TRBJ2-2,TRBV7-9
CASSLVIGTGELFF,TGTGCCAGCAGCTTAGTAATCGGGACCGGGGAGCTGTTTTTT,-,-,TRBJ2-2,TRBV7-6
CASSLAFLPDGYTF,TGTGCCAGCAGCTTGGCCTTTTTGCCGGATGGCTACACCTTC,-,-,TRBJ1-2,TRBV5-4
CASSFTQGPTEAFF,TGTGCCAGCAGCTTTACACAGGGACCCACTGAAGCTTTCTTT,-,once,TRBJ1-1,TRBV7-3
CATTNRDGYTF,TGTGCCACTACAAACAGAGATGGCTACACCTTC,-,-,TRBJ1-2,TRBV25-1
CASSLEGLSGSPLHF,TGCGCCAGCAGCTTGGAGGGCCTCTCGGGCTCACCCCTCCACTTT,-,-,TRBJ1-6,TRBV5-1
CASSHHRRNMNTEAFF,TGTGCCAGCAGCCACCACAGACGGAACATGAACACTGAAGCTTTCTTT,-,-,TRBJ1-1,TRBV9
CASSLVGSPEAFF,TGTGCCAGCAGCTTGGTAGGTTCCCCTGAAGCTTTCTTT,-,-,TRBJ1-1,TRBV5-5
CASSSSTGGLKYGYTF,TGTGCCAGCAGCTCTAGCACGGGGGGCTTAAAGTATGGCTACACCTTC,-,-,TRBJ1-2,TRBV7-9
CASRPPGTAPLNTEAFF,TGTGCCAGCAGGCCCCCCGGGACAGCACCCTTGAACACTGAAGCTTTCTTT,TRBD1,medium-sized,TRBJ1-1,TRBV7-9
CASSYGQGYGYTF,TGTGCCAGCAGCTACGGCCAGGGGTATGGCTACACCTTC,-,-,TRBJ1-2,TRBV7-2
CASNRLSSGANVLTF,TGTGCCAGTAACAGACTCAGCTCTGGGGCCAACGTCCTGACTTTC,-,-,TRBJ2-6,TRBV19
CASSQALRLGTHTDTQYF,TGCGCCAGCAGCCAAGCTCTTCGGCTAGGGACGCACACAGATACGCAGTATTTT,-,few,TRBJ2-3,TRBV4-1
CASSPIAGVSETQYF,TGTGCCAGCAGCCCTATCGCGGGGGTTAGTGAGACCCAGTACTTC,TRBD2,-,TRBJ2-5,TRBV7-3
CASSEGYAQGWLAGGGYNEQFF,TGCGCCAGCAGTGAGGGGTACGCGCAGGGATGGCTGGCGGGGGGTGGGTACAATGAGCAGTTCTTC,TRBD2,-,TRBJ2-1,TRBV10-1
CASRDRGPFTQYF,TGTGCCAGCAGGGACCGGGGACCATTTACGCAGTATTTT,-,few,TRBJ2-3,TRBV2
CASSQAPGDQFNEQFF,TGTGCCAGCAGCCAAGCCCCCGGGGACCAATTCAATGAGCAGTTCTTC,-,-,TRBJ2-1,TRBV4-2
CASSLEGSGGRLYQETQYF,TGTGCCAGCAGCTTGGAAGGTAGCGGGGGGCGCCTGTACCAAGAGACCCAGTACTTC,TRBD2,-,TRBJ2-5,TRBV5-6
CAIKDQGGGTYEQYF,TGTGCCATCAAGGACCAAGGCGGGGGAACCTACGAGCAGTACTTC,TRBD2,-,TRBJ2-7,TRBV2
CASSQGGSWGGNEQFF,TGTGCCAGCAGCCAGGGAGGTTCTTGGGGGGGAAATGAGCAGTTCTTC,TRBD2,-,TRBJ2-1,TRBV9
CASSVEGQGYGYTF,TGTGCCAGCAGCGTAGAGGGACAGGGCTATGGCTACACCTTC,TRBD1,-,TRBJ1-2,TRBV9
CASSRFSNEQFF,TGCGCCAGCAGCCGCTTTAGTAATGAGCAGTTCTTC,-,-,TRBJ2-1,TRBV4-1
CASSYNPGVNEQFF,TGTGCCAGCAGTTATAACCCAGGGGTGAATGAGCAGTTCTTC,-,-,TRBJ2-1,TRBV6-5
CASTILVSTGELFF,TGTGCCAGCACCATACTAGTGAGCACCGGGGAGCTGTTTTTT,-,few,TRBJ2-2,TRBV13
CASSEGSGNQETQYF,TGTGCCAGCAGTGAAGGGAGCGGGAACCAAGAGACCCAGTACTTC,TRBD2,-,TRBJ2-5,TRBV6-1
CASSDTDNTEAFF,TGTGCCAGCAGTGATACAGACAACACTGAAGCTTTCTTT,-,few,TRBJ1-1,TRBV6-4
CASSYVPIPTYEQYF,TGTGCCAGCAGTTACGTCCCAATCCCGACCTACGAGCAGTACTTC,-,-,TRBJ2-7,TRBV6-5
CASSLTASSYNEQFF,TGTGCCAGCAGCTTAACGGCTAGCTCCTACAATGAGCAGTTCTTC,-,once,TRBJ2-1,TRBV7-7
CASSIPGQGQDYGYTF,TGTGCCAGTAGTATCCCGGGACAGGGGCAAGACTATGGCTACACCTTC,TRBD1,-,TRBJ1-2,TRBV19
CASSYSGQGANYGYTF,TGTGCCAGCAGTTACTCGGGACAGGGGGCTAACTATGGCTACACCTTC,TRBD1,once,TRBJ1-2,TRBV6-6
CATSREDLRGTGELFF,TGTGCCACCAGCAGAGAGGACCTCCGAGGCACCGGGGAGCTGTTTTTT,-,-,TRBJ2-2,TRBV15
CASSVDRNYGYTF,TGTGCCAGCAGCGTGGACAGGAACTATGGCTACACCTTC,TRBD1,-,TRBJ1-2,TRBV4-2
CASSQETGTGNINEQFF,TGCGCCAGCAGCCAAGAAACCGGGACAGGGAATATAAATGAGCAGTTCTTC,TRBD1,few,TRBJ2-1,TRBV4-1
CASSPLLGGPADTQYF,TGTGCCAGTAGCCCTCTCCTGGGCGGGCCGGCAGATACGCAGTATTTT,-,-,TRBJ2-3,TRBV19
CASSQGPPGLAGATDTQYF,TGTGCCAGCAGCCAAGGGCCTCCGGGACTAGCGGGGGCCACAGATACGCAGTATTTT,TRBD2,-,TRBJ2-3,TRBV7-6
CASSLSRANTEAFF,TGTGCCAGCAGTCTCTCGAGAGCCAACACTGAAGCTTTCTTT,-,-,TRBJ1-1,TRBV27
CATSRGGSTGELFF,TGTGCCACCAGCAGGGGGGGAAGCACCGGGGAGCTGTTTTTT,-,-,TRBJ2-2,TRBV15